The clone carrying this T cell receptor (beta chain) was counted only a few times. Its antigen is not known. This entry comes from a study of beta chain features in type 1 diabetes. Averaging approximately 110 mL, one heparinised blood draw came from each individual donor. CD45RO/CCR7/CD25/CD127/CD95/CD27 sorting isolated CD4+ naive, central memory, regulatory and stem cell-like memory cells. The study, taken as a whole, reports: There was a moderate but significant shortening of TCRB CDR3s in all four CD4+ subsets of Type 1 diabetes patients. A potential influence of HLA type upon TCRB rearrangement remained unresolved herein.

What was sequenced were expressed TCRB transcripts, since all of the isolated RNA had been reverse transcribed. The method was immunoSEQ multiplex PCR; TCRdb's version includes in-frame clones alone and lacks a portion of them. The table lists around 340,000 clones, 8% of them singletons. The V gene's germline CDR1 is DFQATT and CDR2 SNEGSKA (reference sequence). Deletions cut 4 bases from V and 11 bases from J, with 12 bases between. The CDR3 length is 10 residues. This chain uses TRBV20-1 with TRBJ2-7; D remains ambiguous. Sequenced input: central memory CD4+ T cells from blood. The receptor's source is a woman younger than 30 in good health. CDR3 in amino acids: CSATKASKYF. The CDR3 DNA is TGCAGTGCTACTAAGGCCTCAAAGTACTTC.